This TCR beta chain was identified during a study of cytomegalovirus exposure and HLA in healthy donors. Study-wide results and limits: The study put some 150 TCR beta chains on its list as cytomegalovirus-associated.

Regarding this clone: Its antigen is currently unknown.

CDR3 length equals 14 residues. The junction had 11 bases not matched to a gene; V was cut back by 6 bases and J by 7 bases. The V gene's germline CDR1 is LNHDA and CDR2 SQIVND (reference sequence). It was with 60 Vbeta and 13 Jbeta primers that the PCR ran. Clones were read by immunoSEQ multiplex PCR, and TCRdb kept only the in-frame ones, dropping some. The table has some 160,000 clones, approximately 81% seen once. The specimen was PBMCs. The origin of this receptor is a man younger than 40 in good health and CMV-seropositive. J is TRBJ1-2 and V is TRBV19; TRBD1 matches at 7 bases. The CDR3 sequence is CASSLTGIASGYTF. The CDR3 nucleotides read TGTGCCAGTAGCCTGACAGGGATCGCTAGTGGCTACACCTTC.